The text below deals with one T cell receptor (beta chain). CDR1 and CDR2 from the germline V gene are LGHNA and YSLEER. J gave up 3 bases and V 1 base, and 4 bases lay outside the gene matches. The CDR3 sequence is 15 residues long. Through a sample-barcoded 5' primer and a J-beta primer mix, a second PCR was run for roughly 7 to 11 cycles. One entry per CDR3 protein, called by TCRdb with MiXCR from the 5' RACE reads. Of some 1.8 million distinct CDR3 sequences in the sample, 39% were seen once. This record belongs to a study of blood T cells in healthy people across ages. The V and J genes are TRBV4-3 and TRBJ2-5; 8 nucleotides agree with TRBD1. The sample was blood. The source of this sequence is a human donor in good health. The CDR3 nucleotides are TGCGCCAGCAGCCAAGGGGGACAGGAGGAAGAGACCCAGTACTTC. Encoded protein: CASSQGGQEEETQYF.